Below, 26 T cell receptor beta chains from the same sample are listed, as sequenced in a study of cytomegalovirus exposure and HLA in healthy donors. Primers: 60 Vbeta forward and 13 Jbeta reverse. TCRdb's table, derived via immunoSEQ multiplex PCR, lists solely in-frame clones and lacks some. The sample shows fewer than 110,000 clones, roughly 82% of them seen only once. Source material: PBMCs. These receptors were collected from a man aged 50 to 59 in good health and CMV-seronegative.

The J gene is TRBJ1-4, the V gene TRBV14, with D uncertain. CDR3 length equals 17 residues. Germline V gives CDR1 SGHDN, CDR2 FVKESK. Between the trimmed V and J ends, which lost 0 bases and 1 base, there was a span of 12 bases. The CDR3 region is CASSQDAISGTNEKLFF. Written as DNA, the CDR3 is TGTGCCAGCAGCCAAGATGCGATCTCAGGAACTAATGAAAAACTGTTTTTT.

This chain connects TRBV21-1 to TRBJ2-7; TRBD2 was called by the table and not checked on the DNA. TRBV21-1 is recorded as a pseudogene. The CDR3 contains 11 residues. CDR3 residues: CASSPSYEQYF. The CDR3 coding sequence is TGTGCCAGCAGCCCGTCCTACGAGCAGTACTTC.

There are a few counts of this clone. The V call is TRBV10-3, the J call TRBJ2-2; D may be TRBD1 (6 bases). CDR1 is ENHRY and CDR2 is SYGVKD in the germline V gene. Trimming left V 8 bases short and J 4 bases short, with 14 bases between. The CDR3 is 14 amino acids. The CDR3 sequence: CAIQGFEGTGELFF. In nucleotides, the CDR3 is TGTGCCATCCAGGGGTTTGAGGGCACCGGGGAGCTGTTTTTT.

In this sample, this clone turned up a few times. The chain uses TRBV9 and TRBJ1-2, with D unclear. Trimming took off 4 bases at V and 8 bases at J, with 21 bases between the two ends. The CDR3 covers 15 residues. Germline loops: CDR1 SGDLS, CDR2 YYNGEE. The CDR3 DNA reads TGTGCCAGCAGCCCTGTCTTGAGGCAGAGCCAGGGCTACACCTTC. Protein sequence: CASSPVLRQSQGYTF. Drawing the rest from reference TRBV9 and TRBJ1-2, the complete variable domain is DSGVTQTPKHLITATGQRVTLRCSPRSGDLSVYWYQQSLDQGLQFLIQYYNGEERAKGNILERFSAQQFPDLHSELNLSSLELGDSALYFCASSPVLRQSQGYTFGSGTRLTVV.

This clone was counted once. V gene TRBV11-2 combines with J gene TRBJ1-6, with D possibly matching TRBD1 (6 bases). This CDR3 is built from 14 residues. The V gene's germline CDR1 is SGHAT and CDR2 FQNNGV. V lost 3 bases and J lost 7, with 10 bases in between. CDR3 sequence: CASSLDRTNSPLHF. The CDR3 DNA sequence: TGTGCCAGCAGCTTGGACAGAACCAATTCACCCCTCCACTTT.

The table lists this clone with a count of one. The genes are TRBV16 and TRBJ2-3, with D uncertain. CDR3 length: 13 amino acids. The V end lost 5 bases, the J end lost 5 bases, and 11 bases lay between the germline ends. Germline-derived CDR1 and CDR2 are KGHSY and FQNENV. The chain's CDR3 is CASSAPPGDTQYF. The CDR3, as DNA: TGTGCCAGCAGCGCACCCCCGGGAGATACGCAGTATTTT.

This clone came up once. The V and J genes are TRBV2 and TRBJ2-7; D is uncertain. The CDR3 has 12 amino acids. Deletions cut 7 bases from V and 2 bases from J, with 9 bases between. Per the germline V gene, CDR1 is SNHLY and CDR2 is FYNNEI. This CDR3 is CASIGETYEQYF. The CDR3 coding sequence is TGTGCCAGCATTGGAGAAACCTACGAGCAGTACTTC.

V and J are TRBV25-1 and TRBJ2-3; TRBD2 aligns across 14 bases. The CDR3 contains 16 residues. With V trimmed by 6 bases and J by 4 bases, 6 bases remained unmatched. Germline V gene data show CDR1 as MGHDK and CDR2 as SYGVNS. In DNA form, the CDR3 reads TGTGCCAGCAGAGCGACTAGCGGGAGGGGCCCAGATACGCAGTATTTT. Translated: CASRATSGRGPDTQYF.

The chain recombines TRBV30 with TRBJ2-7; D might be TRBD2 (6 bases). V gave up 4 bases and J gave up 4 bases, with 14 bases separating them. CDR1 and CDR2 from the germline V gene are GTSNPN and SVGIG (reference sequence). CDR3 size: 13 residues. In nucleotides, the CDR3 is TGTGCCTGGACCCGGGGGAGGCAGTACGAGCAGTACTTC. It specifies CAWTRGRQYEQYF.

V usage is TRBV6-6 and J usage is TRBJ1-3; tentatively, D is TRBD1 (5 bases). V dropped 11 bases and J dropped 0 bases, with 17 bases sitting between them. There are 15 residues in the CDR3. Per the germline V gene, CDR1 is MNHNY and CDR2 is SVGAGI (reference sequence). The CDR3 bases are TGTGCCTGCCTAAGCGGGGGAAGCTCTGGAAACACCATATATTTT. Its protein is CACLSGGSSGNTIYF.

A few counts support this clone. The chain uses TRBV7-2 and TRBJ2-2; 7 bases fit TRBD1. Germline trimming cut 1 base from V and 5 bases from J; bases unmatched to any gene: 7. The CDR3 sequence is 16 residues long. Germline V CDR1 and CDR2: SGHTA, FQGNSA. The CDR3 region is CASSLEGQRQTGELFF. In DNA form, the CDR3 reads TGTGCCAGCAGCTTAGAGGGACAGAGACAAACCGGGGAGCTGTTTTTT.

This chain uses TRBV20-1 with TRBJ1-4, with a possible D match to TRBD1 (6 bases). Germline loops: CDR1 DFQATT, CDR2 SNEGSKA (reference sequence). The ends were cut back, 4 bases at V and 8 bases at J, with 8 bases in the middle. This CDR3 region has 11 residues. The chain's CDR3 is CSATGEEKLFF. CDR3 sequence (DNA): TGCAGTGCTACAGGGGAGGAAAAACTGTTTTTT.

The chain links TRBV19 to TRBJ1-3, with 7 bases matching TRBD1. The CDR3 length is 13 residues. Germline CDR1 reads LNHDA; CDR2 reads SQIVND (reference sequence). V was clipped by 7 bases and J by 4 bases; unmatched bases: 4. The CDR3 nucleotides read TGTGCCAGTAACAGGGGTAAAGGAAACACCATATATTTT. It encodes CASNRGKGNTIYF.

With regard to this clone: Relative to the germline gene, one junction end is altered; a read error may explain this. The chain uses TRBV7-7 and TRBJ2-7; D gene uncertain. Per germline, CDR1 SSHAT and CDR2 FNYEAQ (reference sequence). The CDR3 sequence is 14 residues long. The CDR3, as DNA: TGTGCTAGCAGCTTCAAGCCCCGCTTGAGGGAGCAGTACTTC. Its translation is CASSFKPRLREQYF. Together with reference TRBV7-7 and TRBJ2-7, the CDR3 gives the full variable domain: GAGVSQSPRYKVTKRGQDVTLRCDPISSHATLYWYQQALGQGPEFLTYFNYEAQPDKSGLPSDRFSAERPEGSISTLTIQRTEQRDSAMYRCASSFKPRLREQYFGPGTRLTVT.

The chain couples TRBV10-1 to TRBJ2-1; D perhaps matches TRBD1 (5 bases). The CDR3 spans 12 residues. Germline V gene sequence: CDR1 WNHNN, CDR2 SYGVQD (reference sequence). V lost 4 bases to trimming and J lost 8 bases, with 9 bases between them. CDR3 nucleotides: TGCGCCAGCAGTGCAGGGCCTGATGAGCAGTTCTTC. It codes for CASSAGPDEQFF.

This chain joins TRBV6-1 and TRBJ2-7; D possibly corresponds to TRBD1 (5 bases). CDR1 is MNHNS, CDR2 SASEGT, per germline. This CDR3 spans 14 amino acids. Between the trimmed V and J ends, which lost 4 bases and 3 bases, there was a span of 13 bases. CDR3 protein: CASSADRTFYEQYF. The CDR3 nucleotides are TGTGCCAGCAGTGCCGACAGAACATTCTACGAGCAGTACTTC.

This chain connects TRBV28 to TRBJ2-7; 8 bases are a match to TRBD2. The V gene's germline CDR1 is MDHEN and CDR2 SYDVKM. V lost 6 bases and J lost 4; bases outside the gene matches: 11. This CDR3 spans 15 amino acids. DNA of the CDR3: TGTGCCAGCAGCTACCCAGGACGGGGGGGATACGAGCAGTACTTC. Protein: CASSYPGRGGYEQYF. Full variable domain (missing parts from reference TRBV28 and TRBJ2-7): DVKVTQSSRYLVKRTGEKVFLECVQDMDHENMFWYRQDPGLGLRLIYFSYDVKMKEKGDIPEGYSVSREKKERFSLILESASTNQTSMYLCASSYPGRGGYEQYFGPGTRLTVT.

CDR3 loop: CASSNLLGNQPQHF. The CDR3 nucleotides are TGTGCCAGTAGTAACTTACTCGGGAATCAGCCCCAGCATTTT. This chain links TRBV19 with TRBJ1-5; D ambiguous. The CDR3 spans 14 residues. Germline loops: CDR1 LNHDA, CDR2 SQIVND (reference sequence). V was trimmed by 4 bases and J by 4 bases, leaving 11 bases between them.

The chain is built from TRBV27 and TRBJ1-1; unclear D gene. The V gene lost 0 bases and the J gene lost 1 base, with 12 bases spanning the gap. This CDR3 region has 16 residues. Per germline, CDR1 MNHEY and CDR2 SMNVEV (reference sequence). Written as DNA, the CDR3 is TGTGCCAGCAGTTTATCGGGCAGAATCTCGAACACTGAAGCTTTCTTT. It translates to CASSLSGRISNTEAFF.

The chain uses TRBV7-2 and TRBJ1-1; 9 bases are shared with TRBD1. Germline lookup yields CDR1 SGHTA and CDR2 FQGNSA. This CDR3 contains 14 residues. The junction had 2 bases not matched to a gene; V was cut back by 5 bases and J by 1 base. The CDR3 sequence: CASSRQGGNTEAFF. The CDR3 coding sequence is TGTGCCAGCAGCCGACAGGGGGGGAACACTGAAGCTTTCTTT.

This clone was seen a few times. The rearrangement uses TRBV7-2 and TRBJ2-7, with 8 bases identical to TRBD2. This CDR3 is built from 11 residues. The germline V gene encodes CDR1 SGHTA and CDR2 FQGNSA. V gave up 11 bases and J gave up 6 bases; unmatched junction bases: 6. CDR3 loop: CAAGGGGEQYF. In DNA form, the CDR3 reads TGTGCCGCGGGGGGAGGGGGCGAGCAGTACTTC. Based on the CDR3 plus reference TRBV7-2 and TRBJ2-7, the full variable domain is GAGVSQSPSNKVTEKGKDVELRCDPISGHTALYWYRQSLGQGLEFLIYFQGNSAPDKSGLPSDRFSAERTGGSVSTLTIQRTQQEDSAVYLCAAGGGGEQYFGPGTRLTVT.

The V call is TRBV5-5, the J call TRBJ2-2, with 9 bases fitting TRBD2. V lost 4 bases, J lost 1 base, and 5 bases stayed unmatched. Germline CDR1 SGHKS, CDR2 YYEKEE (reference sequence). The CDR3 extends over 16 amino acids. CDR3 sequence: CASSLRLAVNTGELFF. CDR3 nucleotide sequence: TGTGCCAGCAGCCTTCGACTAGCGGTGAACACCGGGGAGCTGTTTTTT. Using reference TRBV5-5 and TRBJ2-2 for the parts outside the CDR3, the full variable domain is DAGVTQSPTHLIKTRGQQVTLRCSPISGHKSVSWYQQVLGQGPQFIFQYYEKEERGRGNFPDRFSARQFPNYSSELNVNALLLGDSALYLCASSLRLAVNTGELFFGEGSRLTVL.

The rearrangement uses TRBV7-9 and TRBJ1-4; possibly TRBD1 for D (6 bases). Germline CDR1 and CDR2: SEHNR and FQNEAQ (reference sequence). This CDR3 has 15 amino acids. V lost 5 bases and J 7 bases, leaving 17 bases between the germline ends. Here the CDR3 DNA reads TGTGCCAGCAGCCCCTACACACAGGGTGGTGAAAAACTGTTTTTT. This codes for CASSPYTQGGEKLFF.

The genes are TRBV4-2 and TRBJ1-2, with 10 bases fitting TRBD1. V shed 0 bases, J shed 4 bases, and the junction held 5 bases outside the gene matches. Germline-derived CDR1 and CDR2 are LGHNA and YNFKEQ. This CDR3 spans 16 amino acids. CDR3 nucleotide sequence: TGTGCCAGCAGCCAAGATCTGACAGGGGGCGGCTATGGCTACACCTTC. Encoded protein: CASSQDLTGGGYGYTF.

As concerns this clone: At one boundary the junction diverges from the germline segment, which might be a read error. The rearrangement uses TRBV7-9 and TRBJ2-2; unclear D gene. The CDR3 runs 14 residues. Germline V gene sequence: CDR1 SEHNR, CDR2 FQNEAQ (reference sequence). CDR3 DNA sequence: TGTTCCAGCAGCTTCGGCGGTGGCACCGGGGAGCTGTTTTTT. Translation gives CSSSFGGGTGELFF.

The chain employs TRBV5-6 and TRBJ1-6, with 11 bases fitting TRBD1. The V and J ends lost 3 bases and 8 bases, in that order; junction bases with no gene match: 1. The CDR3 is 14 amino acids. The V gene's germline CDR1 is SGHDT and CDR2 YYEEEE. The DNA for the CDR3 is TGTGCCAGCAGCTGGGACAGGGGGGATTCACCCCTCCACTTT. It specifies CASSWDRGDSPLHF.